This TCR beta chain was recorded in a study of blood T cell repertoires in COVID-19. Across the whole study: The samples span acute and convalescent COVID-19 from the United States, Italy and Spain. Sources were T cells, B-cell-depleted T cells, or PBMCs; the material itself was cDNA or gDNA.

Under the authors' procedure: Reference gene primer amplification gave estimated nucleated cell counts. The protocol was immunoSEQ multiplex PCR, while the TCRdb copy is restricted to in-frame clones and leaves out a portion. That table supplies the V and J calls and clone size; D and trimming were determined from the DNA. The sample contains more than 100,000 clones, about 87% of which appear only once. The CDR3 consists of 18 residues. The genes are TRBV12-2 and TRBJ2-5; TRBD2 is the table's D call and was not checked against the DNA. TRBV12-2 is deemed a pseudogene. The sequencing input was peripheral blood. This TCR was sampled from a man aged 45-60 years with active COVID-19. In DNA form, the CDR3 reads TGTGCAAGTCGCTTAGAGGGGACTAGCGGGGCCCCTGGAGAGACCCAGTACTTC. Its protein product is CASRLEGTSGAPGETQYF.